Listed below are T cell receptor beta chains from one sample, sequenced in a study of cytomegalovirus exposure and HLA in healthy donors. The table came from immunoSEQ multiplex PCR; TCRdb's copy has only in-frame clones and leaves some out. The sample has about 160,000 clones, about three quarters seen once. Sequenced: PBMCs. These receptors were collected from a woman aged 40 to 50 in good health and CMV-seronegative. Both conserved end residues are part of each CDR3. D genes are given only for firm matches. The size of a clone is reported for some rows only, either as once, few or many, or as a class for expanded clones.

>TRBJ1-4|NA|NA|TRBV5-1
TGCGCCAGCAGCTATGACAGCCTTAATGAAAAACTGTTTTTT
CASSYDSLNEKLFF
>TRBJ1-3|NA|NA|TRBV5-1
TGCGCCAGCAGGACCGGGACAAGGGGGAACACCATATATTTT
CASRTGTRGNTIYF
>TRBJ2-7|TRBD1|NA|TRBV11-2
TGTGCCAGCAGCTTAGGGACAGGGGGCCTCTTATCTTCCGAGCAGTACTTC
CASSLGTGGLLSSEQYF
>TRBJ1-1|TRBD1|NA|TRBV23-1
TGCGCCAGCAGTCAATCGAGGGGGCGGACTGAAGCTTTCTTT
CASSQSRGRTEAFF
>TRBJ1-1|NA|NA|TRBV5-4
TGTGCCAGCAGCTACAGGGAGACTGAAGCTTTCTTT
CASSYRETEAFF
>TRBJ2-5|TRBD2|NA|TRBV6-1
TGTGCCAGCAGTGAACTGGGACTAGCGGGGGTATCAGAGACCCAGTACTTC
CASSELGLAGVSETQYF
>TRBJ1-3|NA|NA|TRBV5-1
TGCGCCAGCAGCTTGGGGGCGAGCTCTGGAAACACCATATATTTT
CASSLGASSGNTIYF
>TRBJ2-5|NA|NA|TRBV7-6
TGTGCCAGCAGCCAGGGGCCGGGTGGTGCGACCCAGTACTTC
CASSQGPGGATQYF
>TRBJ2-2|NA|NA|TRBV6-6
TGTGCCAGCAGTCGCCCGGTGGTCGGGTACACCGGGGAGCTGTTTTTT
CASSRPVVGYTGELFF
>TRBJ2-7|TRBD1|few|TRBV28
TGTGCCAGCAACCGACAGGGGGTCTACGAGCAGTACTTC
CASNRQGVYEQYF
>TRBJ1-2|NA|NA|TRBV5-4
TGTGCCAGCAGCTCCACCGCGGCTAACTATGGCTACACCTTC
CASSSTAANYGYTF
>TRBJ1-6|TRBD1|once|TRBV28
TGTGCCAGCAGCCTACAGGGGTGGAATTCACCCCTCCACTTT
CASSLQGWNSPLHF
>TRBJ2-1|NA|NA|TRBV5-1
TGCGCCAGCAGCGGCAGGGATACTGAGCAGTTCTTC
CASSGRDTEQFF
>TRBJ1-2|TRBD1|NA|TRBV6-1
TGTGCCAGCAGTCCGAGAGGACAGGGACGCTATGGCTACACCTTC
CASSPRGQGRYGYTF
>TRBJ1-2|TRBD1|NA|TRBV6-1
TGTGCCAGCAGTGGAACGTATTACAGGGGGCTCATCTATGGCTACACCTTC
CASSGTYYRGLIYGYTF
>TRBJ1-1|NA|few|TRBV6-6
TGTGCCAGCAGTTACAAGCGGGGTGGCCCGGAAGCTTTCTTT
CASSYKRGGPEAFF
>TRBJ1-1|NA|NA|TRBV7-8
TGTGCCAGCAGCTTGCCTCCAACAGTCCACACTGAAGCTTTCTTT
CASSLPPTVHTEAFF
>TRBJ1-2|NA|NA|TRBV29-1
TGCAGCGTGCCTACTACAGGGATAACCTCCTATGGCTACACCTTC
CSVPTTGITSYGYTF
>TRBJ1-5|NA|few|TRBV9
TGTGCCAGCAGCGTAGGAACGGTTAGCAATCAGCCCCAGCATTTT
CASSVGTVSNQPQHF
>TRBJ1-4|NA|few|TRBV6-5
TGTGCCAGCAGCATGACAGGAAACGAAAAACTGTTTTTT
CASSMTGNEKLFF
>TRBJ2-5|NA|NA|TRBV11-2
TGTGCCAGCAGCTTCTCGCGGGCCCAAGAGACCCAGTACTTC
CASSFSRAQETQYF
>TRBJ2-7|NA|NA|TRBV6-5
TGTGCCAGCAAGTTCAGGGTCAGCTCGACCTACGAGCAGTACTTC
CASKFRVSSTYEQYF
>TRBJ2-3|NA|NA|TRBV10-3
TGTGCCATCAGTGCCGGGGGCACAGATACGCAGTATTTT
CAISAGGTDTQYF
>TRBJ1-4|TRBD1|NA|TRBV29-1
TGCAGCGTTCCGGGACAGGGTGAGGAAAAACTGTTTTTT
CSVPGQGEEKLFF
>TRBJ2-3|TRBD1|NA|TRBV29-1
TGCAGCGTTGTAAGGGACAGGGGGCCGGATACGCAGTATTTT
CSVVRDRGPDTQYF
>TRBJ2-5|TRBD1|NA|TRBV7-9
TGTGCCAGCAGCCAGTCAGGGGGTGGAGAGCAGTACTTC
CASSQSGGGEQYF